The following is a TCR beta chain sequence with its context. As yet, its antigen is unknown. PCR involved 60 Vbeta and 13 Jbeta primers. The assay was immunoSEQ multiplex PCR, and TCRdb's table has in-frame clones only and misses some. The data contain about 120,000 clones, over 65% of them singletons. This specimen belongs to a study of cytomegalovirus exposure and HLA in healthy donors. Overall study results and limits: Earlier analysis found most TCR beta V segments productive about 87% or about 30% of the time.

In germline, CDR1 is MNHNS, CDR2 SASEGT. Unmatched junction bases numbered 8, after V lost 3 bases and J lost 1 base. The CDR3 totals 16 residues. The receptor comes from a young man in good health and CMV-seronegative. The sequenced material came from PBMCs. V gene TRBV6-1 combines with J gene TRBJ1-1; TRBD1 agrees at 7 bases. The CDR3 DNA is TGTGCCAGCAGTGAGTTTCCAGACAGGGCGAACACTGAAGCTTTCTTT. Translating gives CASSEFPDRANTEAFF.